The 10 T cell receptor beta chains presented below share a single source sample, sequenced in a study of blood T cells in healthy people across ages. A second roughly 6 to 12 cycle PCR used barcoded and J-beta primers. Via MiXCR, TCRdb re-called the 5' RACE reads, giving one row per CDR3 protein. The sample records about 1.1 million distinct CDR3 sequences, approximately 38% being singletons. The sample taken for sequencing was blood. The receptors shown here come from a man between 18 and 35 years old in good health.

The CDR3 spells CASSDNGDIGRETQYF. CDR3 DNA sequence: TGTGCCAGCAGTGACAATGGGGACATCGGCAGAGAGACCCAGTACTTC. The chain joins TRBV28 to TRBJ2-5; TRBD1 might be the D (6 bases). Germline CDR1 reads MDHEN; CDR2 reads SYDVKM. The CDR3 is 16 amino acids. The V and J ends lost 5 bases and 4 bases respectively, with 20 bases between them.

The rearrangement links TRBV5-1 to TRBJ2-1; 8 nucleotides agree with TRBD1. With 9 bases clipped from V and 3 bases from J, the junction kept 11 bases outside the gene matches. In germline, CDR1 is SGHRS, CDR2 YFSETQ. CDR3 length: 15 amino acids. CDR3 DNA: TGCGCCACCCTTATAAGGACAGGGAACTACAATGAGCAGTTCTTC. Its protein is CATLIRTGNYNEQFF.

This clonotype has just a few counts. The chain links TRBV20-1 to TRBJ1-1; D gene uncertain. V was pared by 6 bases and J by 4 bases, with 12 bases between. Germline CDR1 and CDR2: DFQATT and SNEGSKA (reference sequence). This CDR3 comprises 12 residues. CDR3 sequence reads: CSALPRTTEAFF. The CDR3 region has the DNA TGCAGTGCCCTCCCAAGGACCACTGAAGCTTTCTTT.

V and J are TRBV7-2 and TRBJ2-4, with D unresolved. TRBJ2-7 explains the end of the DNA better; the J call may be wrong. The CDR3 consists of 14 residues. In germline, CDR1 is SGHTA, CDR2 FQGNSA. The DNA for the CDR3 is TGTGCCAGCAGCTTAGGTGGAGTGTCCTACGAGCAGTACTTC. It codes for CASSLGGVSYEQYF.

The chain recombines TRBV29-1 with TRBJ2-1; no clear D gene. The J call may be faulty, since TRBJ2-7 better matches the DNA end. This CDR3 region has 13 residues. Germline V lookup: CDR1 SQVTM, CDR2 ANQGSEA. The CDR3 reads CSVSPGSYNEQYF. Here the CDR3 DNA reads TGCAGCGTCTCTCCCGGATCCTACAATGAGCAGTACTTC.

V gene TRBV27 combines with J gene TRBJ1-2, with D possibly matching TRBD1 (5 bases). V dropped 7 bases and J dropped 8 bases, with 20 bases sitting between them. The CDR3 loop spans 14 amino acids. Germline CDR1 and CDR2: MNHEY and SMNVEV (reference sequence). As DNA, the CDR3 is TGTGCCAGCAAACCAGCTTCCAGGGTCTGGGGCTACACCTTC. This codes for CASKPASRVWGYTF.

A few counts support this clonotype. V usage is TRBV4-3 and J usage is TRBJ1-2, with D perhaps matching TRBD1 (5 bases). CDR1 is LGHNA and CDR2 is YSLEER in the germline V gene. V lost 0 bases and J 1 base, leaving 9 bases between the germline ends. CDR3 length: 15 amino acids. The CDR3 loop is CASSQDRGINYGYTF. DNA of the CDR3: TGCGCCAGCAGCCAAGATCGGGGGATTAACTATGGCTACACCTTC.

This clonotype was seen a handful of times. One end of the junction varies from germline; a read error may be responsible. The chain links TRBV9 to TRBJ2-1; D is possibly TRBD2 (6 bases). Germline assignment: CDR1 SGDLS and CDR2 YYNGEE. The CDR3 runs to 13 residues. CDR3 sequence (DNA): TGTGCCAGCGGCGTAGCTGGAGGGGCCCAGCAGTTCTTC. Its translation is CASGVAGGAQQFF.

Of note for this clonotype: At one boundary the junction diverges from the germline segment, which might be a read error. V usage is TRBV10-3 and J usage is TRBJ1-1, with TRBD1 matching 7 bases. Looked up from germline, CDR1 is ENHRY and CDR2 is SYGVKD. The CDR3 runs 14 residues. CDR3 residues: CTISEGGVGAEAFF. CDR3 sequence (DNA): TGTACCATCAGTGAAGGGGGCGTGGGGGCTGAAGCTTTCTTT.

This clonotype showed up just a few times. This chain links TRBV27 with TRBJ1-2, with TRBD1 matching over 10 bases. CDR1 MNHEY and CDR2 SMNVEV come from the germline V gene (reference sequence). The V segment lost 10 bases and the J segment 1 base; nucleotides outside the gene matches: 3. CDR3 length: 13 amino acids. CDR3 bases: TGTGCCACCAGGACAGGGGGTAACTATGGCTACACCTTC. Translated: CATRTGGNYGYTF.